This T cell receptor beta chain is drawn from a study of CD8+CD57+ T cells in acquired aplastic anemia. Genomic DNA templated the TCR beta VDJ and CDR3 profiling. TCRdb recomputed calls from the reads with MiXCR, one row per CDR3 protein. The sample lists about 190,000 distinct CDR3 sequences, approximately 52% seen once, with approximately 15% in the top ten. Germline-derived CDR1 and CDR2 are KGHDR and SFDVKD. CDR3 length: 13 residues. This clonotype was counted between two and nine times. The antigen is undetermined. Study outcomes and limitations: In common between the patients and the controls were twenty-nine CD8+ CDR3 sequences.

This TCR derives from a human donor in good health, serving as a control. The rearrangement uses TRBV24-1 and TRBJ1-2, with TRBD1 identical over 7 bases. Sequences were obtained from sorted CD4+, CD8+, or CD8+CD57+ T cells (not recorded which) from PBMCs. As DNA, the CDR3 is TGTGTCACTAGTCAGGGGGGCCACTATGGCTACACCTTC. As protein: CVTSQGGHYGYTF.